A selection of T cell receptor beta chains follows, all from one sample in a study of T cells in Graves' hyperthyroidism and ophthalmopathy. TCRdb recomputed calls from the multiplex PCR reads with MiXCR, one row per CDR3 protein. This sample has roughly 750,000 distinct CDR3 sequences, with roughly 17% found just once. Sample: blood. The receptor source for this set is a man between 18 and 35 years old with Graves' hyperthyroidism. CDR3s leave out the opening cysteine and the closing phenylalanine or tryptophan. The order of the fields is J gene, V gene, clone size, CDR3 protein. Clone size is stated in some rows and not others, as once, few, many or a class when expanded.

j_gene: TRBJ2-2
v_gene: TRBV2
abundance: .
CDR3aa: ASSYSKGFANTGELF

j_gene: TRBJ2-7
v_gene: TRBV9
abundance: many
CDR3aa: ASSEGTGSTYEQY

j_gene: TRBJ2-2
v_gene: TRBV11-2
abundance: few
CDR3aa: ASSLRGGLNTGELF

j_gene: TRBJ2-1
v_gene: TRBV20-1
abundance: .
CDR3aa: SARVLSGPGNEQF

j_gene: TRBJ2-3
v_gene: TRBV28
abundance: few
CDR3aa: ASTPTGRTDTQY

j_gene: TRBJ2-2
v_gene: TRBV13
abundance: .
CDR3aa: ASSLGPTGRTGELF

j_gene: TRBJ2-1
v_gene: TRBV7-2
abundance: many
CDR3aa: ASSQRSGAYNEQF

j_gene: TRBJ2-3
v_gene: TRBV6-6
abundance: .
CDR3aa: ASSYSKTSGPSTDTQY

j_gene: TRBJ2-2
v_gene: TRBV7-9
abundance: many
CDR3aa: ASSKAISPNTGELF

j_gene: TRBJ1-2
v_gene: TRBV20-1
abundance: .
CDR3aa: SATETNYGYT

j_gene: TRBJ2-7
v_gene: TRBV24-1
abundance: many
CDR3aa: ATSDPSRGNYEQY

j_gene: TRBJ2-2
v_gene: TRBV11-2
abundance: .
CDR3aa: ASRERAGWTGELF

j_gene: TRBJ2-3
v_gene: TRBV18
abundance: .
CDR3aa: ASSLTGRKTDTQY

j_gene: TRBJ2-1
v_gene: TRBV6-1
abundance: few
CDR3aa: ASNQSPVSSYNEQF

j_gene: TRBJ1-1
v_gene: TRBV2
abundance: many
CDR3aa: ASSEDTNTEAF

j_gene: TRBJ2-1
v_gene: TRBV11-2
abundance: many
CDR3aa: ASSTIPGVNEQF

j_gene: TRBJ2-5
v_gene: TRBV28
abundance: many
CDR3aa: ASTPSGGRETQY

j_gene: TRBJ2-3
v_gene: TRBV11-2
abundance: many
CDR3aa: ASSFVQRGPRGTQY

j_gene: TRBJ2-5
v_gene: TRBV5-5
abundance: .
CDR3aa: ASSWLAGGVETQY

j_gene: TRBJ1-1
v_gene: TRBV5-4
abundance: .
CDR3aa: ASSTGVMVNTEAF

j_gene: TRBJ1-2
v_gene: TRBV18
abundance: many
CDR3aa: ASSPPGRLIRGYT

j_gene: TRBJ1-2
v_gene: TRBV6-1
abundance: many
CDR3aa: ASSEMRQLYGYT

j_gene: TRBJ2-7
v_gene: TRBV6-1
abundance: many
CDR3aa: ASIALAGGSEQY

j_gene: TRBJ2-7
v_gene: TRBV6-2/TRBV6-3
abundance: many
CDR3aa: ASSYSGQGFSYEQY

j_gene: TRBJ2-1
v_gene: TRBV18
abundance: .
CDR3aa: ASSSDGDGEQF

j_gene: TRBJ2-7
v_gene: TRBV19
abundance: .
CDR3aa: ASSPIAGTSEAYEQY

j_gene: TRBJ2-1
v_gene: TRBV18
abundance: many
CDR3aa: ASSPLTSTGYNEQF

j_gene: TRBJ2-1
v_gene: TRBV19
abundance: .
CDR3aa: ASQTSGSPGVHNEQF

j_gene: TRBJ2-1
v_gene: TRBV29-1
abundance: .
CDR3aa: SAEGGLSSYNEQF

j_gene: TRBJ2-7
v_gene: TRBV6-1
abundance: .
CDR3aa: ASDGYRGSYEQY

j_gene: TRBJ2-7
v_gene: TRBV3-1
abundance: many
CDR3aa: ASSQMGAAGAYEQY

j_gene: TRBJ2-7
v_gene: TRBV20-1
abundance: .
CDR3aa: SAIGTSSYEQY

j_gene: TRBJ1-5
v_gene: TRBV6-5
abundance: many
CDR3aa: ASSYQGSGQPQH

j_gene: TRBJ2-1
v_gene: TRBV7-7
abundance: few
CDR3aa: ATGAGINNEQF

j_gene: TRBJ2-1
v_gene: TRBV27
abundance: .
CDR3aa: ASSALTGGASNNEQF

j_gene: TRBJ2-7
v_gene: TRBV5-1
abundance: .
CDR3aa: ASSFGGFREQY

j_gene: TRBJ1-4
v_gene: TRBV28
abundance: many
CDR3aa: ATRGNEKLF

j_gene: TRBJ1-5
v_gene: TRBV6-1
abundance: few
CDR3aa: ASSIDRLNQPQH

j_gene: TRBJ1-3
v_gene: TRBV28
abundance: .
CDR3aa: ASTSRPRGNTIY

j_gene: TRBJ1-1
v_gene: TRBV5-1
abundance: many
CDR3aa: ASSRIPGQGNTEAF

j_gene: TRBJ2-7
v_gene: TRBV6-1
abundance: few
CDR3aa: ASSEKTGVVYEQY

j_gene: TRBJ2-1
v_gene: TRBV11-3
abundance: many
CDR3aa: ASRPTAGVHEQF

j_gene: TRBJ1-1
v_gene: TRBV28
abundance: .
CDR3aa: ASTISDGPPGF

j_gene: TRBJ1-6
v_gene: TRBV6-1
abundance: .
CDR3aa: ASVRVPNSPLH

j_gene: TRBJ2-7
v_gene: TRBV7-9
abundance: few
CDR3aa: ASTPVASDSYEQY

j_gene: TRBJ2-7
v_gene: TRBV3-1
abundance: .
CDR3aa: ASSPTSGHSNEQY

j_gene: TRBJ2-4
v_gene: TRBV5-1
abundance: few
CDR3aa: ASSLEGGTSGSYIQY

j_gene: TRBJ2-1
v_gene: TRBV6-1
abundance: many
CDR3aa: ASSYFRDRVSNEQF

j_gene: TRBJ2-7
v_gene: TRBV27
abundance: many
CDR3aa: ASSLGREHREQY